The clone carrying this T cell receptor beta chain was picked up many times. Its specificity is unknown. This CDR3 spans 13 amino acids. CDR1 is SGHNT, CDR2 YYREEE, per germline (reference sequence). V lost 4 bases to trimming and J lost 2 bases, with 10 bases between them. This sample is part of a study of identical twins. The study, taken as a whole, reports: Cord blood beta clonotypes present at high abundance carried fewer insertions; no such pattern appeared in memory repertoires.

MiXCR, run by TCRdb on the 5' RACE reads, gives a single entry per CDR3 protein. The sample shows approximately 140,000 distinct CDR3 sequences, roughly 3.3% of them seen only once. The chain carries TRBV5-4 and TRBJ2-7; D unresolved. This TCR was recovered from a man aged 18 to 29 in good health. The sequenced sample was memory T cells sorted from blood. The CDR3 DNA reads TGTGCCAGCAGCCCAAATCGCGCCTACGAGCAGTACTTC. It yields the protein CASSPNRAYEQYF.